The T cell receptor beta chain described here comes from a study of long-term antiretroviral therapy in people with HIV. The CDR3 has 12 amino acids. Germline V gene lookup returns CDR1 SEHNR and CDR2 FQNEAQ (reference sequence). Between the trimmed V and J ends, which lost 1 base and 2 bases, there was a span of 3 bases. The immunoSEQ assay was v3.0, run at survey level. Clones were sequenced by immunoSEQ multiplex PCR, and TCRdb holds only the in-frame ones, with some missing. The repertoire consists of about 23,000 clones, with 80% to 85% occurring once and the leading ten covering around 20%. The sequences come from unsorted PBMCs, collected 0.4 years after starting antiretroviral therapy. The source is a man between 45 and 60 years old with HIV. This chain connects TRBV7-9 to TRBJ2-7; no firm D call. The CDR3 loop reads CASSLGAYEQYF. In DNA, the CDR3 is TGTGCCAGCAGCTTAGGAGCCTACGAGCAGTACTTC.